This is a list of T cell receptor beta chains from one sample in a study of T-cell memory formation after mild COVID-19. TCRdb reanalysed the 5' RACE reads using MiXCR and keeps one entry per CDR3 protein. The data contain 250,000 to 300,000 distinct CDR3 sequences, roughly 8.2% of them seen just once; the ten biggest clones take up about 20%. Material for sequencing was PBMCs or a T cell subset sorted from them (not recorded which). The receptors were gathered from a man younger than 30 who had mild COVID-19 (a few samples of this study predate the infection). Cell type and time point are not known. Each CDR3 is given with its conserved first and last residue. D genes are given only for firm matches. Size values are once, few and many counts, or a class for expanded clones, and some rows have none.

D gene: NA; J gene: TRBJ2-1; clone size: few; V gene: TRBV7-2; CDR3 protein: CASSPAFDYYNEQFF; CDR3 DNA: TGTGCCAGCAGCCCCGCTTTCGATTACTACAATGAGCAGTTCTTC
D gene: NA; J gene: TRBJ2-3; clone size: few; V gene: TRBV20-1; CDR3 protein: CSARARRITDTQYF; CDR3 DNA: TGCAGTGCTAGAGCCCGGAGAATCACAGATACGCAGTATTTT
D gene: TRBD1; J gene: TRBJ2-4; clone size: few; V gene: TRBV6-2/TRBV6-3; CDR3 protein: CASRQTQQGWLAKNIQYF; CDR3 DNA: TGTGCCAGCCGCCAAACTCAACAGGGGTGGCTAGCCAAAAACATTCAGTACTTC
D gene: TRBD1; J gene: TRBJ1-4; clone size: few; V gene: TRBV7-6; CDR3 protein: CASSLGSGTANEKLFF; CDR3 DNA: TGTGCCAGCAGCCTAGGATCCGGGACAGCTAATGAAAAACTGTTTTTT
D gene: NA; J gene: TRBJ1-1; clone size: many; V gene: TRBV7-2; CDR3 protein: CASSLSIEAFF; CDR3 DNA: TGTGCCAGCAGCTTATCCATTGAAGCTTTCTTT
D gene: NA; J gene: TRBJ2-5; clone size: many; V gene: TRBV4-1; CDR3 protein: CASSPLPGEETQYF; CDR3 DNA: TGCGCCAGCAGCCCCTTGCCAGGGGAAGAGACCCAGTACTTC
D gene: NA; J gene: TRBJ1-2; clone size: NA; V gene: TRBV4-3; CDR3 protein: CASSPDLSGDGYTF; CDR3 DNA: TGCGCCAGCAGCCCAGACCTATCAGGGGACGGCTACACCTTC
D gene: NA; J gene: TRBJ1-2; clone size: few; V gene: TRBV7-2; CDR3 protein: CASRSPGEYGYTF; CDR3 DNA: TGTGCCAGCAGATCACCCGGGGAATATGGCTACACCTTC
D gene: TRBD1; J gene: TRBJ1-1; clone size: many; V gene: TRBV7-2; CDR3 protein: CASSFDTGGMNTEAFF; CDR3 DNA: TGTGCCAGCAGCTTCGACACAGGGGGTATGAACACTGAAGCTTTCTTT
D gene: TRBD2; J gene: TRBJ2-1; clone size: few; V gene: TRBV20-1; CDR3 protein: CSAPGLDYGEQFF; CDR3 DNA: TGCAGTGCGCCGGGACTAGACTATGGTGAGCAGTTCTTC
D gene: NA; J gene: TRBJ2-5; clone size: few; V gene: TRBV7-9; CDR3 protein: CASSGGRSQFKETQYF; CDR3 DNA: TGTGCCAGCAGCGGCGGGCGCTCGCAGTTCAAAGAGACCCAGTACTTC
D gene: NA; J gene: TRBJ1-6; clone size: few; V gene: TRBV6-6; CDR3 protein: CASSYSPFLSSYNSPLHF; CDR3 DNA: TGTGCCAGCAGTTACTCTCCTTTCCTGAGCTCCTATAATTCACCCCTCCACTTT
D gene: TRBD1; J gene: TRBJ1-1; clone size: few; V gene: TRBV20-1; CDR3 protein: CSAGGQGNTEAFF; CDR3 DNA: TGCAGTGCCGGGGGACAGGGGAACACTGAAGCTTTCTTT
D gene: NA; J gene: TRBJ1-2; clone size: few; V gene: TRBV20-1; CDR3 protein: CSARYRVFYGYTF; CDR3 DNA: TGCAGTGCTAGATACAGGGTATTCTATGGCTACACCTTC
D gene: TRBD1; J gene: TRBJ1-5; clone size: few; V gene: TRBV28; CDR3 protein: CASSSLDRGYQPQHF; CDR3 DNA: TGTGCCAGCAGTTCCCTAGACAGGGGTTATCAGCCCCAGCATTTT
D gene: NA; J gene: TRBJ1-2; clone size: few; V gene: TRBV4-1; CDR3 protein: CASGMGIGYTF; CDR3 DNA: TGCGCCAGCGGCATGGGGATCGGCTACACCTTC
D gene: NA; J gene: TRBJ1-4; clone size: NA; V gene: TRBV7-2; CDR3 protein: CASSLVQGSKLFF; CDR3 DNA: TGTGCCAGCAGCTTGGTGCAGGGGTCGAAACTGTTTTTT
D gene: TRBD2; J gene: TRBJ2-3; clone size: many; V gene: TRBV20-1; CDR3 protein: CSAPGGLGTDTQYF; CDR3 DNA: TGCAGTGCTCCGGGGGGGTTGGGGACAGATACGCAGTATTTT
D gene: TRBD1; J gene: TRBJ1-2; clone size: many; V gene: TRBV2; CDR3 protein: CASIPGQALGYTF; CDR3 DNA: TGTGCCAGCATTCCGGGACAGGCCCTTGGCTACACCTTC
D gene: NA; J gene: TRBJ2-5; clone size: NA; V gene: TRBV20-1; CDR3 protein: CSARLAGTETQYF; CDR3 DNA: TGCAGTGCTAGGTTGGCTGGCACGGAGACCCAGTACTTC
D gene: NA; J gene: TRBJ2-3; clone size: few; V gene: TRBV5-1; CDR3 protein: CATRLVGSARTDTQYF; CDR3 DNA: TGCGCCACCCGCCTGGTGGGGTCAGCTCGCACAGATACGCAGTATTTT
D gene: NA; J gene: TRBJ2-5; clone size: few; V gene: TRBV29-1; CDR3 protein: CSALYRDGWYQETQYF; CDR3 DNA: TGCAGCGCCCTTTACCGGGACGGATGGTACCAAGAGACCCAGTACTTC
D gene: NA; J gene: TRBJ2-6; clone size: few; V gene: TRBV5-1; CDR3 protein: CASSLSPGANVLTF; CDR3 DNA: TGCGCCAGCAGCTTATCCCCTGGGGCCAACGTCCTGACTTTC
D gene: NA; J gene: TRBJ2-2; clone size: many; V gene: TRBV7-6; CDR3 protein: CASSLYSSTNTGELFF; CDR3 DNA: TGTGCCAGCAGCTTATACAGCAGCACGAACACCGGGGAGCTGTTTTTT
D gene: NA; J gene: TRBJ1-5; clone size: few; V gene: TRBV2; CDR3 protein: CASSYREELPQHF; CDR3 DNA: TGTGCCAGCAGTTACAGGGAGGAGTTGCCCCAGCATTTT
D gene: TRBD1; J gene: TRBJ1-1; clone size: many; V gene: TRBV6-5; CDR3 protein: CASSQTGRTEAFF; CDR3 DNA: TGTGCCAGCAGTCAGACAGGGCGGACTGAAGCTTTCTTT
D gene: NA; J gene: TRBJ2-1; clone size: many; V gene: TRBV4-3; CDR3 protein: CASSQDSTVMGSYNEQFF; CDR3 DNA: TGCGCCAGCAGCCAAGATAGTACAGTGATGGGCTCCTACAATGAGCAGTTCTTC
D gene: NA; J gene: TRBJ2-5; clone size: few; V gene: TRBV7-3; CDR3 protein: CASSLGPGVGETQYF; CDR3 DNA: TGTGCCAGCAGCCTAGGCCCGGGCGTTGGAGAGACCCAGTACTTC
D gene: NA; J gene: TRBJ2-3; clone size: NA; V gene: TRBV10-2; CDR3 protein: CASSDRPWYGDTQYF; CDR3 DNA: TGCGCCAGCAGTGACCGCCCCTGGTATGGAGATACGCAGTATTTT
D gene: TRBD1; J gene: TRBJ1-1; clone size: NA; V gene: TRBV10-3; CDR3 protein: CAISLTGGGTEAFF; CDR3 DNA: TGTGCCATCAGCCTGACAGGGGGTGGTACTGAAGCTTTCTTT
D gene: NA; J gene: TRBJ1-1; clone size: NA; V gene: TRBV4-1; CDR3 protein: CASRPGTLFTEAFF; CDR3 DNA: TGCGCCAGCAGGCCCGGGACCCTGTTCACTGAAGCTTTCTTT
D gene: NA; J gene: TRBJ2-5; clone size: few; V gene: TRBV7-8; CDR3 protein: CASSLSWGTQYF; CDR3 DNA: TGTGCCAGCAGCCTAAGTTGGGGGACCCAGTACTTC
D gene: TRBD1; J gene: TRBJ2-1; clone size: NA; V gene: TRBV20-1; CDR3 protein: CSARDWGALRQGANEQFF; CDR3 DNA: TGCAGTGCTAGAGACTGGGGGGCCTTGAGACAGGGGGCCAATGAGCAGTTCTTC
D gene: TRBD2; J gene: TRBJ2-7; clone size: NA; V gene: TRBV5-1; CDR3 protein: CASRLASGGGYEQYF; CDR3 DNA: TGCGCCAGCAGACTAGCTAGCGGGGGGGGCTACGAGCAGTACTTC
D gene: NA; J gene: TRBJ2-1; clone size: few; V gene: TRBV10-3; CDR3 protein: CAISALERGFGEQFF; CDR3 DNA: TGTGCCATCAGTGCCCTTGAAAGGGGATTTGGCGAGCAGTTCTTC
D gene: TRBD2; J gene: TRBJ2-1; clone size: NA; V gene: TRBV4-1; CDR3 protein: CASSQEPGLAGGEQFF; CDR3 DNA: TGCGCCAGCAGCCAAGAACCCGGACTAGCGGGGGGTGAGCAGTTCTTC
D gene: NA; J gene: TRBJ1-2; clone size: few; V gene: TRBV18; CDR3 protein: CASSPPTRPTLYTF; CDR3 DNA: TGTGCCAGCTCACCACCTACTCGGCCAACCCTGTACACCTTC
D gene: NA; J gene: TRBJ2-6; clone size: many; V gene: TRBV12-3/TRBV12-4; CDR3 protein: CASSLRRQGLGTSGANVLTF; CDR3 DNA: TGTGCCAGCAGTTTGCGACGGCAAGGTTTGGGGACCTCTGGGGCCAACGTCCTGACTTTC
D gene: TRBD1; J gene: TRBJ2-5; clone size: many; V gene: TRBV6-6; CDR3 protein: CASSQRTGPGETQYF; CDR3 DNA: TGTGCCAGCAGTCAACGGACAGGTCCCGGAGAGACCCAGTACTTC
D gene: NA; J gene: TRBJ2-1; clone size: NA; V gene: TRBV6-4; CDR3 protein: CASSDSKGGHEQFF; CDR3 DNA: TGTGCCAGCAGTGACTCGAAGGGGGGTCATGAGCAGTTCTTC
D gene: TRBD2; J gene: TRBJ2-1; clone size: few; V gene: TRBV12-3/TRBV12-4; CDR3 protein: CASRPPGGRNEQFF; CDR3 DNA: TGTGCCAGTAGACCCCCCGGCGGGAGGAATGAGCAGTTCTTC
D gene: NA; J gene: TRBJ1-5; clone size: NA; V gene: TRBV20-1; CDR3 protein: CSASGLAVTDTQHF; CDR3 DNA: TGCAGTGCTTCGGGACTAGCGGTCACAGATACGCAGCATTTT
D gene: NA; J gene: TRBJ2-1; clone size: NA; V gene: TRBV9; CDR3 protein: CASSVRPGPLSYNEQFF; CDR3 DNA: TGTGCCAGCAGCGTCCGACCGGGACCCCTCTCCTACAATGAGCAGTTCTTC
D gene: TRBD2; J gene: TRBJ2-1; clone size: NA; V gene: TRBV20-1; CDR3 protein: CSARLTVAGSTNEQFF; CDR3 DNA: TGCAGTGCTCGACTGACGGTAGCGGGGAGCACCAATGAGCAGTTCTTC
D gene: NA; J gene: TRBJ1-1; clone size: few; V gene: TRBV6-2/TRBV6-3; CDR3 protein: CASSPTRREAFF; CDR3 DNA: TGTGCCAGCAGTCCGACCCGGCGGGAAGCTTTCTTT
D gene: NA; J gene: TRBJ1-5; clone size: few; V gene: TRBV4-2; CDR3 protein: CASSQINRPSKGQPQHF; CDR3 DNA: TGTGCCAGCAGCCAAATCAATAGGCCCTCCAAGGGGCAGCCCCAGCATTTT
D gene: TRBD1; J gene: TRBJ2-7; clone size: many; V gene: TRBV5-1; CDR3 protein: CASSFRPGTGGTNLEQYF; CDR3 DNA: TGCGCCAGCAGCTTCCGTCCCGGGACAGGGGGAACCAACCTCGAGCAGTACTTC